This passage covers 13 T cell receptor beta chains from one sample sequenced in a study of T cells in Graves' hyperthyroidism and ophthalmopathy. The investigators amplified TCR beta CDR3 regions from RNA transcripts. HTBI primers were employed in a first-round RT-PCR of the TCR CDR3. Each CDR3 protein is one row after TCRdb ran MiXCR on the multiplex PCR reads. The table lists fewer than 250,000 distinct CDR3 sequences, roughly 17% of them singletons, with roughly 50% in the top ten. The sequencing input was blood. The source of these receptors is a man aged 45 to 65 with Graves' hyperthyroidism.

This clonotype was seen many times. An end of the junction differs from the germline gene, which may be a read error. The CDR3 DNA sequence: TGTGCCAGCAGGTTATATAGGACCTCGGACAGGGGCAAAGAGACCCAGTACTTC. Translating it yields CASRLYRTSDRGKETQYF. V and J are TRBV28 and TRBJ2-5; 9 bases match TRBD1. CDR3 length: 18 amino acids. CDR1 MDHEN and CDR2 SYDVKM come from the germline V gene.

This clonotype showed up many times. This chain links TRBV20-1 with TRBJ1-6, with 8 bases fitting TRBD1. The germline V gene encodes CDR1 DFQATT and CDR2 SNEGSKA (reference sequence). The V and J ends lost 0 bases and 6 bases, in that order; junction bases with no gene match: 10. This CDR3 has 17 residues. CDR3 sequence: CSARDSGTGGGNSPLHF. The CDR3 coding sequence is TGCAGTGCTAGAGACTCGGGAACAGGGGGTGGTAATTCACCCCTCCACTTT.

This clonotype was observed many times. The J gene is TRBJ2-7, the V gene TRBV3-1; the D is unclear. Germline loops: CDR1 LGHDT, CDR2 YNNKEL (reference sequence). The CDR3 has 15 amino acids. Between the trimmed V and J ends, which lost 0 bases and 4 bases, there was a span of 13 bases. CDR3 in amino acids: CASSQDTTPSYEQYF. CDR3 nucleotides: TGTGCCAGCAGCCAAGACACCACCCCCTCGTACGAGCAGTACTTC.

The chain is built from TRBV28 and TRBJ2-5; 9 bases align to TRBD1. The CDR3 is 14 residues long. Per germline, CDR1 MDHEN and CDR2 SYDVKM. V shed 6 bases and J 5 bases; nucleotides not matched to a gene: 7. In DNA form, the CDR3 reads TGTGCCAGCAGCCGGGACAGGGAGGGCGAGACCCAGTACTTC. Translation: CASSRDREGETQYF.

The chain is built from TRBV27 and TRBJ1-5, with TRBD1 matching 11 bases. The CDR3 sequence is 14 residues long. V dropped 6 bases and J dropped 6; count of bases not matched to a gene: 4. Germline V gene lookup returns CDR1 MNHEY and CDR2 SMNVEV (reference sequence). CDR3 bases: TGTGCCAGCAGGGACAGGGGGCGACCTCAGCCCCAGCATTTT. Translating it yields CASRDRGRPQPQHF.

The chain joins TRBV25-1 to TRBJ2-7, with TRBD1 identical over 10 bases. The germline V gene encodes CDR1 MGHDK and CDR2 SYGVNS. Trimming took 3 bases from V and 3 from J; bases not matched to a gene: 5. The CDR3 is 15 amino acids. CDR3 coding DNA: TGTGCCAGCAGTGATAGGGACAGGGGACGCTACGAGCAGTACTTC. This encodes CASSDRDRGRYEQYF.

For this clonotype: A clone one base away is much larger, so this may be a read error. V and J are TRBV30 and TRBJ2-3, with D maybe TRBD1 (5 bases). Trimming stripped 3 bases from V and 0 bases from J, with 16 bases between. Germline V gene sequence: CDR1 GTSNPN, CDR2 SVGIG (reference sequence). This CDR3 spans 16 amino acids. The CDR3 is CAWRDTGYASTDTQYF. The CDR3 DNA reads TGTGCCTGGAGAGACACAGGCTACGCTAGCACAGATACGCAGTATTTT.

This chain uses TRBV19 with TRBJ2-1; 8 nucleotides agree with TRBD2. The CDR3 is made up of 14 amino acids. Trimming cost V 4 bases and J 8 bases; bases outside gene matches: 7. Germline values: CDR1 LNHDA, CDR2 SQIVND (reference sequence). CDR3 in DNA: TGTGCCAGTAGTACCGGGACTAGAATCCATGAGCAGTTCTTC. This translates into CASSTGTRIHEQFF.

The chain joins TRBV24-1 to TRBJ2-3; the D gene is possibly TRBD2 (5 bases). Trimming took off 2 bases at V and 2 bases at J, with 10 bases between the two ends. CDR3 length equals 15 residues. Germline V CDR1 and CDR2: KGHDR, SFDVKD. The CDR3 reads CATSDSVGDTDTQYF. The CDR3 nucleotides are TGTGCCACCAGTGATTCGGTGGGAGACACAGATACGCAGTATTTT.

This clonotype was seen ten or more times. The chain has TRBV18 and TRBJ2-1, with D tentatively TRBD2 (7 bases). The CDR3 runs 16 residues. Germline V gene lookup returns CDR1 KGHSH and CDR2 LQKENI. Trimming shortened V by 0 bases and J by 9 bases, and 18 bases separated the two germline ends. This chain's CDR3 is CASSPPEGGLVGEQFF. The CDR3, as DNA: TGTGCCAGCTCACCACCCGAGGGGGGGCTAGTCGGTGAGCAGTTCTTC.

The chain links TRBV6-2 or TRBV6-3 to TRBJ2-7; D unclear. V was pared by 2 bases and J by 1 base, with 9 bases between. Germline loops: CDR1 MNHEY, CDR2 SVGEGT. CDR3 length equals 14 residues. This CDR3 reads CASSYEESSYEQYF. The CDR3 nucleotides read TGTGCCAGCAGTTACGAGGAGAGTTCCTACGAGCAGTACTTC.

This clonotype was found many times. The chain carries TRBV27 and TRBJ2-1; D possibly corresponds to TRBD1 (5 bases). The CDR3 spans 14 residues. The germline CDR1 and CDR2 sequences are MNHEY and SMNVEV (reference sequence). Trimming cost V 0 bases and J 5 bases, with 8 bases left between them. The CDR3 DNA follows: TGTGCCAGCAGTTTATCGGACACCAACAATGAGCAGTTCTTC. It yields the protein CASSLSDTNNEQFF.

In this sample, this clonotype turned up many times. The CDR3 loop reads CASRPVGAYSNQPQHF. The CDR3 DNA follows: TGTGCCAGCAGACCTGTGGGGGCATATAGCAATCAGCCCCAGCATTTT. This rearrangement joins TRBV6-2 or TRBV6-3 to TRBJ1-5, with a tentative D call TRBD1 (6 bases). V was trimmed by 6 bases and J by 0 bases, leaving 15 bases between them. This CDR3 is 16 amino acids long. Germline V lookup: CDR1 MNHEY, CDR2 SVGEGT.